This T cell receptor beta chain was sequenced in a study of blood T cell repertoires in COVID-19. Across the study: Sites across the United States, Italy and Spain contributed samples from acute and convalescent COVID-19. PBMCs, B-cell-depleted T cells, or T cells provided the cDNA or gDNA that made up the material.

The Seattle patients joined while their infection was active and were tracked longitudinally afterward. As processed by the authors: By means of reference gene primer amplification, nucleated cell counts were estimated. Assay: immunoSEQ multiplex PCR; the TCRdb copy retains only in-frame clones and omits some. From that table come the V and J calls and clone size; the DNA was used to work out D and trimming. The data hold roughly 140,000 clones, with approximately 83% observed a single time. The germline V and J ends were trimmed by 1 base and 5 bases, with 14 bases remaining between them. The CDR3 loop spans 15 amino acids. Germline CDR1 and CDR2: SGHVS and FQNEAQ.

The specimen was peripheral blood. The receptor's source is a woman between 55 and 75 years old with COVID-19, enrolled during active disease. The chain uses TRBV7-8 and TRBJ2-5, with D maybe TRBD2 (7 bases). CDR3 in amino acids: CASSLGGGLMETQYF. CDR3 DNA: TGTGCCAGCAGCTTAGGGGGGGGGCTTATGGAGACCCAGTACTTC. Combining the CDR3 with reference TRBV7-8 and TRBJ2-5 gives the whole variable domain GAGVSQSPRYKVAKRGQDVALRCDPISGHVSLFWYQQALGQGPEFLTYFQNEAQLDKSGLPSDRFFAERPEGSVSTLKIQRTQQEDSAVYLCASSLGGGLMETQYFGPGTRLLVL.